This T cell receptor (beta chain) is drawn from a study of cytomegalovirus exposure and HLA in healthy donors. Per germline, CDR1 LNHDA and CDR2 SQIVND (reference sequence). This CDR3 has 15 amino acids. V gave up 8 bases and J gave up 7 bases, with 21 bases separating them. Vbeta (60) and Jbeta (13) primers were used in the PCR. Sequenced by immunoSEQ multiplex PCR; TCRdb stores in-frame clones only, minus some. The sample contains tens of thousands of clones, over 70% of which appear only once. The clonotype was recovered from a girl aged 2 to 10 in good health and CMV-seropositive. The sample consisted of PBMCs. V gene TRBV19 combines with J gene TRBJ1-5, with unresolved D. This chain's CDR3 is CASSGGAAGFQPQHF. The CDR3 coding sequence is TGTGCCAGTTCGGGAGGCGCGGCAGGATTCCAGCCCCAGCATTTT. The full variable domain, in which reference TRBV19 and TRBJ1-5 provide the parts outside the CDR3, is DGGITQSPKYLFRKEGQNVTLSCEQNLNHDAMYWYRQDPGQGLRLIYYSQIVNDFQKGDIAEGYSVSREKKESFPLTVTSAQKNPTAFYLCASSGGAAGFQPQHFGDGTRLSIL.